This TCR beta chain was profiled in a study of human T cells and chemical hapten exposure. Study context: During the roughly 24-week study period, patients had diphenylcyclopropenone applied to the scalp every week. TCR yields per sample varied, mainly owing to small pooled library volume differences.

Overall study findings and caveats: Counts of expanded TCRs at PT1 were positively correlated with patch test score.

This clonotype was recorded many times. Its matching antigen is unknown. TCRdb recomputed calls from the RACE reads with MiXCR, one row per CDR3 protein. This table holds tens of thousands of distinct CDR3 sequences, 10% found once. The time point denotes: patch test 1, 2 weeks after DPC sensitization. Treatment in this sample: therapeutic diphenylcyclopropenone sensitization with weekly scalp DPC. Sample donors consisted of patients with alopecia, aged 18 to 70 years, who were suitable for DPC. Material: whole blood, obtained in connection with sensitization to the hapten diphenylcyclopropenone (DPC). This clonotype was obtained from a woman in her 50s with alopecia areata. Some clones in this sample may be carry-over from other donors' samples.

This CDR3 reads CASSLVLKDEQYF. The CDR3 nucleotides are TGCGCCAGCAGCTTGGTCCTGAAGGACGAGCAGTACTTC. The rearrangement links TRBV5-1 to TRBJ2-7; no firm D call. The CDR3 is 13 residues long. Germline-derived CDR1 and CDR2 are SGHRS and YFSETQ. Trimming left V 0 bases short and J 5 bases short, with 9 bases between. The full variable domain, with the rest looked up from reference TRBV5-1 and TRBJ2-7, is KAGVTQTPRYLIKTRGQQVTLSCSPISGHRSVSWYQQTPGQGLQFLFEYFSETQRNKGNFPGRFSGRQFSNSRSEMNVSTLELGDSALYLCASSLVLKDEQYFGPGTRLTVT.